A selection of T cell receptor beta chains follows, all from one sample in a study of blood T cell repertoires in COVID-19. Libraries were prepared by immunoSEQ multiplex PCR; TCRdb keeps only in-frame clonotypes and omits some of them. The table lists hundreds of thousands of clones, around four fifths of them singletons. Sequences were obtained from PBMCs or T cells enriched from blood (not recorded which). The receptor source for this set is a man younger than 45 with acute COVID-19. Each CDR3 is given with its conserved first and last residue. A D gene is named only where the DNA matches it firmly. Not all rows give a size; the values are once, few, many and, for expanded clones, a class.

j_gene,abundance,d_gene,v_gene,CDR3nt,CDR3aa
TRBJ1-2,.,TRBD1,TRBV6-5,TGTGCCAGCAGGAGGGGGACAGGCGACTATGGCTACACCTTC,CASRRGTGDYGYTF
TRBJ2-3,.,TRBD2,TRBV4-1,TGCGCCAGCAGCCTTGGACTAGGCACAGATACGCAGTATTTT,CASSLGLGTDTQYF
TRBJ1-6,.,TRBD1,TRBV27,TGTGCCAGCAGGGTCGGACAGGCCTCAAATTCACCCCTCCACTTT,CASRVGQASNSPLHF
TRBJ1-2,few,.,TRBV18,TGTGCCAGCTCGTCCGGGGTGGACGACGGCTACACCTTC,CASSSGVDDGYTF
TRBJ1-5,once,.,TRBV28,TGTGCCAGCACACCTCAGGGCAATCAGCCCCAGCATTTT,CASTPQGNQPQHF
TRBJ2-6,.,TRBD2,TRBV28,TGTGCCAGCAGTTTTGGGAGGGGATTTTCTGGGGCCAACGTCCTGACTTTC,CASSFGRGFSGANVLTF
TRBJ1-3,.,.,TRBV9,TGTGCCAGCAGCGTATATCCCCGGACACCAGGAAACACCATATATTTT,CASSVYPRTPGNTIYF
TRBJ1-4,.,.,TRBV5-1,TGCGCCAGCAGCTTGACCTTTGATACACGAGAAAAACTGTTTTTT,CASSLTFDTREKLFF
TRBJ2-1,.,TRBD2,TRBV18,TGTGCCAGCTCACCTCCCCGACTAGCGGGGGCCATGAATGAGCAGTTCTTC,CASSPPRLAGAMNEQFF
TRBJ1-5,.,.,TRBV28,TGTGCCAGCATTGGGGGGGGGCAAAGGATTCAGCCCCAGCATTTT,CASIGGGQRIQPQHF
TRBJ2-3,.,TRBD2,TRBV28,TGTGCCAGCAGACTAGCGGGGGGGCGTCATACGCAGTATTTT,CASRLAGGRHTQYF
TRBJ1-3,.,.,TRBV5-6,TGTGCCAGCAGCTCGCCCGGGGAAGGAAACACCATATATTTT,CASSSPGEGNTIYF
TRBJ2-1,.,.,TRBV2,TGTGCCAGCAGTGAGGGGGGTAAAGGCAACAATGAGCAGTTCTTC,CASSEGGKGNNEQFF
TRBJ1-5,.,.,TRBV6-2/TRBV6-3,TGTGCCAGCAGCCAGACGGATTGGAGGAGCAATCAGCCCCAGCATTTT,CASSQTDWRSNQPQHF
TRBJ2-2,.,.,TRBV18,TGTGCCAGCTCACGCACAGGGAGAACAAACACCGGGGAGCTGTTTTTT,CASSRTGRTNTGELFF
TRBJ2-5,.,.,TRBV20-1,TGCAGTGCTAGTAGACAGTTAGAGACCCAGTACTTC,CSASRQLETQYF
TRBJ1-4,.,TRBD1,TRBV19,TGTGCCAGTAGCCGGACAGGAGGAAAACTGTTTTTT,CASSRTGGKLFF
TRBJ1-2,.,.,TRBV9,TGTGCCAGCAGCGTAGAAGCGGCGGCCGGGGGTCGTGGCTACACCTTC,CASSVEAAAGGRGYTF
TRBJ2-6,.,.,TRBV29-1,TGCAGCGTTCGGTACGGGACTGGGGCCAACGTCCTGACTTTC,CSVRYGTGANVLTF
TRBJ2-6,.,TRBD2,TRBV7-8,TGTGCCTCCCCCCAGCGGGGGGGTGGGGTTTCTGGGGCCAACGTCCTGACTTTC,CASPQRGGGVSGANVLTF
TRBJ1-4,.,.,TRBV11-3,TGTGCCAGCAGCTCAGGACAGCTTAATGAAAAACTGTTTTTT,CASSSGQLNEKLFF
TRBJ1-4,.,TRBD1,TRBV2,TGTGCCAGCAGTGCCCGACAGGGGCGCGTTCTGGCAGCTAATGAAAAACTGTTTTTT,CASSARQGRVLAANEKLFF
TRBJ2-2,.,.,TRBV3-1/TRBV3-2,TGTGCCAGCAGCCCAGGGCCGAGCACCGGGGAGCTGTTTTTT,CASSPGPSTGELFF
TRBJ1-4,.,.,TRBV5-4,TGTGCCAGCAGCTTACGGACAATACAGGGAAATGAAAAACTGTTTTTT,CASSLRTIQGNEKLFF
TRBJ1-2,.,.,TRBV27,TGTGCCAGCAGTTTATACGGGGGGGTTGTTGGCTACACCTTC,CASSLYGGVVGYTF
TRBJ1-5,.,.,TRBV5-5,TGTGCCAGCAGCTTGCGGGGAGATAGCAATCAGCCCCAGCATTTT,CASSLRGDSNQPQHF
TRBJ2-1,.,TRBD2,TRBV11-2,TGTGCCAGCAGCGCAACCGGACTAGCGGGGGCGTATGAGCAGTTCTTC,CASSATGLAGAYEQFF
TRBJ2-3,few,.,TRBV3-1/TRBV3-2,TGTGCCAGCAGCCGGGGGGGGCCAGGGTCCACAGATACGCAGTATTTT,CASSRGGPGSTDTQYF
TRBJ1-1,.,.,TRBV18,TGTGCCAGCTCACCAATTTCCCTCTTCCGGGTCTGGGACACTGAAGCTTTCTTT,CASSPISLFRVWDTEAFF
TRBJ2-3,.,TRBD2,TRBV5-1,TGTGCCAGCAGCCAAACTAGCGTCAGCACAGATACGCAGTATTTT,CASSQTSVSTDTQYF